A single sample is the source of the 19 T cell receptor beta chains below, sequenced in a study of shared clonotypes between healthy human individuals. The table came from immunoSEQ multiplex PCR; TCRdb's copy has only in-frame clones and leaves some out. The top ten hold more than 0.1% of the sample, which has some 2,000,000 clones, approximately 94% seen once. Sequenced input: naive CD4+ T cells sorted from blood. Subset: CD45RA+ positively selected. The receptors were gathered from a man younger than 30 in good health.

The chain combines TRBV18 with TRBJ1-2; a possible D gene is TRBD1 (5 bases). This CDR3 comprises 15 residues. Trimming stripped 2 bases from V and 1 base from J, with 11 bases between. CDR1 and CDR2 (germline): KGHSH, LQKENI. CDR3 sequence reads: CASSPSAGHNYGYTF. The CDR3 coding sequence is TGTGCCAGCTCACCAAGTGCAGGACATAACTATGGCTACACCTTC. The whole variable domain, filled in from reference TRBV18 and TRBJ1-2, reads NAGVMQNPRHLVRRRGQEARLRCSPMKGHSHVYWYRQLPEEGLKFMVYLQKENIIDESGMPKERFSAEFPKEGPSILRIQQVVRGDSAAYFCASSPSAGHNYGYTFGSGTRLTVV.

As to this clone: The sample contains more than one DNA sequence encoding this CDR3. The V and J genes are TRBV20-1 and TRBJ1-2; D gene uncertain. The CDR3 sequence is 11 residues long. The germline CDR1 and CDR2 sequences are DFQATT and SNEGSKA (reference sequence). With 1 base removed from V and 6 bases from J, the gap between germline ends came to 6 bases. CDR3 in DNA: TGCAGTGCTAGAGGCGACCATGGCTACACCTTC. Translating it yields CSARGDHGYTF.

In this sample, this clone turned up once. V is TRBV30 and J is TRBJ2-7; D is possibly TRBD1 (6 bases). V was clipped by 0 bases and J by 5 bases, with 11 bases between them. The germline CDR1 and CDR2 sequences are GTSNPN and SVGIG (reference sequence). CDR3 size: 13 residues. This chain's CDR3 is CAWSVGGKNEQYF. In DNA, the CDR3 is TGTGCCTGGAGTGTAGGGGGTAAGAACGAGCAGTACTTC.

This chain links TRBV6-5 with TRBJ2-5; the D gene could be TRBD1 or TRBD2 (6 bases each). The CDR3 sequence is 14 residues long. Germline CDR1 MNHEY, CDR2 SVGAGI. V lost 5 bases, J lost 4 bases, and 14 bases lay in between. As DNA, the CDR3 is TGTGCCAGCAGTCGAGGAGGGGGACGAGAGACCCAGTACTTC. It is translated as CASSRGGGRETQYF.

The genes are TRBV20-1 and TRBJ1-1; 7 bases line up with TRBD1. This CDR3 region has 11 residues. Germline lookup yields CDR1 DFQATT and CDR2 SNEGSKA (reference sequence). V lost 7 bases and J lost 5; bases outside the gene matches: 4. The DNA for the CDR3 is TGCAGTGTAACAGGGGTTACTGAAGCTTTCTTT. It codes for CSVTGVTEAFF.

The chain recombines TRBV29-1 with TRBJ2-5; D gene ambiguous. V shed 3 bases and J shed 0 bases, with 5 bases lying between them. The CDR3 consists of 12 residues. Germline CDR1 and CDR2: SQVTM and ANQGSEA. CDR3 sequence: CSVEVHQETQYF. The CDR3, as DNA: TGCAGCGTTGAGGTGCACCAAGAGACCCAGTACTTC. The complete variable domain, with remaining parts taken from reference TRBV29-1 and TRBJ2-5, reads SAVISQKPSRDICQRGTSLTIQCQVDSQVTMMFWYRQQPGQSLTLIATANQGSEATYESGFVIDKFPISRPNLTFSTLTVSNMSPEDSSIYLCSVEVHQETQYFGPGTRLLVL.

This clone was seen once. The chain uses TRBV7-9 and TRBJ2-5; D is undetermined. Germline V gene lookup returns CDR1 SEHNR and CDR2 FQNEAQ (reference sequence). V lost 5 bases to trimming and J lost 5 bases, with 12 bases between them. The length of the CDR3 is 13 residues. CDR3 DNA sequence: TGTGCCAGCAGCCACCCCGTCGGCGAGACCCAGTACTTC. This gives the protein CASSHPVGETQYF.

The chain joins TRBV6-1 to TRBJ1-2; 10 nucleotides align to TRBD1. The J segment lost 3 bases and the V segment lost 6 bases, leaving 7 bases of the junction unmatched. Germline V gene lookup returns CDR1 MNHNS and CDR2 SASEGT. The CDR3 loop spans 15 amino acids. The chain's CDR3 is CASRPGGQGYYGYTF. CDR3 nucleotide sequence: TGTGCCAGCAGGCCGGGGGGACAGGGGTACTATGGCTACACCTTC.

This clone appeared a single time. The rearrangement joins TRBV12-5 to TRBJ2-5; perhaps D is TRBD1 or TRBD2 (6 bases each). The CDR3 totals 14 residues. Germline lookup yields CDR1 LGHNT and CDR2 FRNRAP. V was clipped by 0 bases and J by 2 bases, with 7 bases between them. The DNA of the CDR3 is TGTGCTAGTGGTTTGGTAGGGGGGCAAGAGACCCAGTACTTC. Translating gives CASGLVGGQETQYF.

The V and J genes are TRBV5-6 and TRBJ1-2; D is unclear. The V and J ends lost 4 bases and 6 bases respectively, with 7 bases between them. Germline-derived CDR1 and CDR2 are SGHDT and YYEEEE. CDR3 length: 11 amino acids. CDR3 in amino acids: CASSRLDGYTF. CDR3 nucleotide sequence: TGTGCCAGCAGCCGGTTGGATGGCTACACCTTC.

CDR3 in DNA: TGTGCCAGCAATAGCGGGAGCTCCTACGAGCAGTACTTC. Translating it yields CASNSGSSYEQYF. The gene calls are TRBV2 and TRBJ2-7; 9 bases map to TRBD2. The V gene end was trimmed by 7 bases and the J gene end by 0 bases; junction bases not matched to a gene: 1. The CDR3 has 13 residues. CDR1 and CDR2 (germline): SNHLY, FYNNEI.

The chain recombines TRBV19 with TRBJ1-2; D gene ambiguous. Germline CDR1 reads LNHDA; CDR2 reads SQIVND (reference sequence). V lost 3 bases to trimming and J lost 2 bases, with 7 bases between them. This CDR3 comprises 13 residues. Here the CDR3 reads CASSISTNYGYTF. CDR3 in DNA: TGTGCCAGTAGTATTTCGACCAACTATGGCTACACCTTC.

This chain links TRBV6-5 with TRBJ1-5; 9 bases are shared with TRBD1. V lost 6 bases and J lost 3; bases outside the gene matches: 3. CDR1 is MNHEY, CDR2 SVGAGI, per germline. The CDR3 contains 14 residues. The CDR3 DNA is TGTGCCAGCAGGGGACAGGGACCCAATCAGCCCCAGCATTTT. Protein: CASRGQGPNQPQHF.

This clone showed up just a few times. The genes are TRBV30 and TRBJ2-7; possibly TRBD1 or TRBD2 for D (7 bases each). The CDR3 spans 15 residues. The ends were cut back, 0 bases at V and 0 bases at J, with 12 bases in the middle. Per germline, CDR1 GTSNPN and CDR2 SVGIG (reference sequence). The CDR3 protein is CAWSVAGGGSYEQYF. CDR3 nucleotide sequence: TGTGCCTGGAGTGTAGCAGGGGGGGGCTCCTACGAGCAGTACTTC.

DNA of the CDR3: TGTGCCAGCTCAGCGAACAATCAGCCCCAGCATTTT. It encodes CASSANNQPQHF. This chain joins TRBV18 and TRBJ1-5; D is undetermined. The CDR3 runs 12 residues. Germline V gene lookup returns CDR1 KGHSH and CDR2 LQKENI. V lost 5 bases to trimming and J lost 3 bases, with 5 bases between them.

For the CDR3, the DNA is TGTGCCAGCAGCTTAGGCTCCCCTACCTACGAGCAGTACTTC. It specifies CASSLGSPTYEQYF. The chain is built from TRBV7-2 and TRBJ2-7; D uncertain. This CDR3 has 14 residues. Germline lookup yields CDR1 SGHTA and CDR2 FQGNSA. Between the trimmed V and J ends, which lost 1 base and 2 bases, there was a span of 9 bases.

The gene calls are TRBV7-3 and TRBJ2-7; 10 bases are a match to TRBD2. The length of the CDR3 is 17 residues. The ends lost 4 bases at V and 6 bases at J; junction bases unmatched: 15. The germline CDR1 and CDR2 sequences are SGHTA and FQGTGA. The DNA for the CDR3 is TGTGCCAGCAGCTCAAGTAAACTAGCGGGGATCTTCTTCGAGCAGTACTTC. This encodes CASSSSKLAGIFFEQYF.

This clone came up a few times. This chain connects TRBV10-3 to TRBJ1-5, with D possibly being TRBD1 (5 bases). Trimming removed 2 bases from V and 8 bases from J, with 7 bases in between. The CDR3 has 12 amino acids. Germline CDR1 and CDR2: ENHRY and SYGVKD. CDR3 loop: CAISEIGEPQHF. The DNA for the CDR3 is TGTGCCATCAGTGAGATAGGGGAGCCCCAGCATTTT.

For the CDR3, the DNA is TGTGCCAGTAGTAGTAGGGACGGTCACAATCAGCCCCAGCATTTT. Its translation: CASSSRDGHNQPQHF. J is TRBJ1-5 and V is TRBV19, with TRBD1 as a possible D gene (5 bases). Germline assignment: CDR1 LNHDA and CDR2 SQIVND (reference sequence). V was clipped by 4 bases and J by 3 bases, with 13 bases between them. The CDR3 length is 15 residues. Full variable domain (rest looked up from reference TRBV19 and TRBJ1-5): DGGITQSPKYLFRKEGQNVTLSCEQNLNHDAMYWYRQDPGQGLRLIYYSQIVNDFQKGDIAEGYSVSREKKESFPLTVTSAQKNPTAFYLCASSSRDGHNQPQHFGDGTRLSIL.